The sample holds a few counts of the clone carrying this T cell receptor (beta chain). Its cognate antigen is unknown. TCRdb called the reads again in MiXCR, with one record for every CDR3 protein. The sample has a few hundred thousand distinct CDR3 sequences, 15% to 20% seen once. This entry belongs to a study of T cell repertoires in cytomegalovirus infection. Overall study results and limits: Cumulative frequency of public TCR beta families picked out carriers of CMV plus the relevant HLA.

CDR1 and CDR2 (germline): SEHNR, FQNEAQ (reference sequence). J gave up 5 bases and V 5 bases, and 14 bases lay outside the gene matches. The CDR3 totals 16 residues. The sequenced sample consisted of CD8+ T cells from PBMCs. This chain joins TRBV7-9 and TRBJ2-7; 8 nucleotides match TRBD2. The sequence came from a human donor in good health (CMV status not recorded). Some clones in this sample may be carry-over from other donors' samples. The CDR3 sequence is CASSPTMRGGRDEQYF. The DNA for the CDR3 is TGTGCCAGCAGCCCAACTATGCGCGGGGGGCGCGACGAGCAGTACTTC.